Shown below are 32 T cell receptor beta chains from a single sample sequenced in a study of T cell responses to AZD1222 COVID-19 vaccine. Measured with immunoSEQ multiplex PCR; TCRdb has only the in-frame clones, and not every one. The sample has 160,000 or so clones, roughly 94% seen once. The sample in question was peripheral blood, obtained 28 days after the second AZD1222 dose. Source of these receptors: an adult who received the AZD1222 COVID-19 vaccine.

This clone was recorded once. The chain has TRBV2 and TRBJ1-4, with D perhaps matching TRBD1 (5 bases). V lost 5 bases and J 11 bases, leaving 18 bases between the germline ends. Germline V gene lookup returns CDR1 SNHLY and CDR2 FYNNEI. The CDR3 length is 14 residues. This CDR3 reads CASSNGGQMRKLFF. In nucleotides, the CDR3 is TGTGCCAGCAGTAATGGGGGTCAAATGAGGAAACTGTTTTTT.

V gene TRBV27 combines with J gene TRBJ2-2; maybe TRBD1 (6 bases). This CDR3 is built from 18 residues. Trimming removed 3 bases from V and 5 bases from J, with 22 bases in between. Germline CDR1 is MNHEY and CDR2 is SMNVEV (reference sequence). CDR3 coding DNA: TGTGCCAGCAGTTTCTCCGGGACACCCTCGTTGAGGACCGGGGAGCTGTTTTTT. It encodes CASSFSGTPSLRTGELFF.

The V call is TRBV4-1, the J call TRBJ2-3; TRBD1 matches at 9 bases. V shed 3 bases, J shed 6 bases, and the junction held 10 bases outside the gene matches. This CDR3 contains 16 residues. Germline V gene lookup returns CDR1 MGHRA and CDR2 YSYEKL. The CDR3 spells CASSHQWDRDSDTQYF. In DNA form, the CDR3 reads TGCGCCAGCAGCCATCAGTGGGACAGGGATTCGGATACGCAGTATTTT.

The chain has TRBV7-9 and TRBJ1-1; the match to TRBD1 covers 10 bases. Germline V gives CDR1 SEHNR, CDR2 FQNEAQ (reference sequence). The length of the CDR3 is 18 residues. The junction had 14 bases not matched to a gene; V was cut back by 3 bases and J by 4 bases. The CDR3 DNA is TGTGCCAGCAGCTTTCAACACCTGGGACAGGGGCGTACCACTGAAGCTTTCTTT. This encodes CASSFQHLGQGRTTEAFF. Using reference TRBV7-9 and TRBJ1-1 for the parts outside the CDR3, the full variable domain is DTGVSQNPRHKITKRGQNVTFRCDPISEHNRLYWYRQTLGQGPEFLTYFQNEAQLEKSRLLSDRFSAERPKGSFSTLEIQRTEQGDSAMYLCASSFQHLGQGRTTEAFFGQGTRLTVV.

The rearrangement joins TRBV7-8 to TRBJ2-7; 11 nucleotides agree with TRBD2. The trim removed 6 bases at V and 4 bases at J, leaving 8 bases unmatched. From germline, CDR1 is SGHVS and CDR2 FQNEAQ. The CDR3 is 15 residues long. The CDR3 region has the DNA TGTGCCAGCAGTACCGTAGCGGGGGGGTATTACGAGCAGTACTTC. It yields the protein CASSTVAGGYYEQYF.

The chain joins TRBV18 to TRBJ2-7; the D gene could be TRBD1 or TRBD2 (5 bases each). V lost 2 bases and J 6 bases, leaving 11 bases between the germline ends. The CDR3 contains 13 residues. From germline, CDR1 is KGHSH and CDR2 LQKENI. CDR3 residues: CASSPGDRPEQYF. DNA of the CDR3: TGTGCCAGCTCACCAGGGGACCGTCCCGAGCAGTACTTC.

The sample holds one count of this clone. The CDR3 coding sequence is TGTGCCAGCAGTTCGGGACCAGATACGCAGTATTTT. It codes for CASSSGPDTQYF. This rearrangement joins TRBV12-3 or TRBV12-4 to TRBJ2-3, with D perhaps given as TRBD1 or TRBD2 (5 bases each). Trimming removed 4 bases at V and 4 bases at J, with 6 bases between. This CDR3 is 12 amino acids long.

The chain carries TRBV15 and TRBJ1-2, with TRBD1 as a possible D gene (5 bases). Between the trimmed V and J ends, which lost 6 bases and 2 bases, there was a span of 10 bases. The CDR3 is 13 amino acids. Per germline, CDR1 LNHNV and CDR2 YYDKDF (reference sequence). The CDR3 region has the DNA TGTGCCACCAGTGGGTCAGGGAACTATGGCTACACCTTC. Its protein is CATSGSGNYGYTF.

The count of this clone is one. This rearrangement joins TRBV5-6 to TRBJ1-2; the D is unclear. Germline loops: CDR1 SGHDT, CDR2 YYEEEE. This CDR3 is built from 13 residues. Trimming took off 4 bases at V and 2 bases at J, with 9 bases between the two ends. The CDR3 is CASSPGLNYGYTF. In DNA form, the CDR3 reads TGTGCCAGCAGCCCGGGCCTCAACTATGGCTACACCTTC.

The genes are TRBV19 and TRBJ2-1; the D gene is possibly TRBD1 (5 bases). The V and J ends lost 2 bases and 8 bases respectively, with 16 bases between them. CDR3 size: 15 residues. The germline V gene has CDR1 LNHDA and CDR2 SQIVND (reference sequence). The CDR3 DNA is TGTGCCAGTAGTATACTACAGGCCCCCGTCGATGAGCAGTTCTTC. This gives the protein CASSILQAPVDEQFF.

The J gene is TRBJ1-2, the V gene TRBV12-5; 7 nucleotides match TRBD1. The CDR3 has 15 amino acids. V lost 0 bases, J lost 4 bases, and 5 bases stayed unmatched. The germline gives CDR1 LGHNT, CDR2 FRNRAP. The CDR3 sequence: CASGLVTGQSYGYTF. The CDR3 bases are TGTGCTAGTGGTTTGGTGACAGGGCAGTCCTATGGCTACACCTTC.

This chain uses TRBV7-9 with TRBJ1-2, with D unclear. The germline CDR1 and CDR2 sequences are SEHNR and FQNEAQ (reference sequence). CDR3 length: 14 residues. V dropped 3 bases and J dropped 3 bases, with 11 bases sitting between them. The CDR3, as DNA: TGTGCCAGCAGCTTTATGGCCCTGGACTATGGCTACACCTTC. Its protein product is CASSFMALDYGYTF.

J is TRBJ2-7 and V is TRBV6-1; TRBD1 might be the D (6 bases). CDR3 length equals 14 residues. V was cut by 1 base and J by 3 bases, with 10 bases left in between. Germline CDR1 reads MNHNS; CDR2 reads SASEGT. This chain's CDR3 is CASSEDRAHYEQYF. CDR3 sequence (DNA): TGTGCCAGCAGTGAAGACAGGGCCCACTACGAGCAGTACTTC.

The chain combines TRBV6-1 with TRBJ1-1; D not resolved. Trimming removed 0 bases from V and 0 bases from J, with 14 bases in between. Germline assignment: CDR1 MNHNS and CDR2 SASEGT. This CDR3 is 17 amino acids long. The CDR3 region is CASSEAGPPNMNTEAFF. The CDR3 bases are TGTGCCAGCAGTGAAGCGGGTCCGCCTAACATGAACACTGAAGCTTTCTTT.

This chain joins TRBV14 and TRBJ2-7; the D is unclear. Germline V gene lookup returns CDR1 SGHDN and CDR2 FVKESK. The CDR3 extends over 16 amino acids. V was trimmed by 5 bases and J by 6 bases, leaving 23 bases between them. The CDR3 loop is CASSNTEKHGPCEQYF. The CDR3 nucleotides read TGTGCCAGCAGCAACACCGAAAAACATGGGCCGTGCGAGCAGTACTTC.

The V and J genes are TRBV19 and TRBJ1-1; D gene unclear. The germline V gene encodes CDR1 LNHDA and CDR2 SQIVND (reference sequence). V was clipped by 0 bases and J by 8 bases, with 10 bases between them. The CDR3 is 13 residues long. CDR3 bases: TGTGCCAGTAGTATAGATGGATTAAACGAAGCTTTCTTT. This sequence encodes CASSIDGLNEAFF.

The rearrangement joins TRBV9 to TRBJ2-1; D is tentatively TRBD1 or TRBD2 (6 bases each). V was trimmed by 0 bases and J by 4 bases, leaving 11 bases between them. Germline lookup yields CDR1 SGDLS and CDR2 YYNGEE. This CDR3 region has 15 residues. The CDR3 reads CASSVEGGEYNEQFF. As DNA, the CDR3 is TGTGCCAGCAGCGTAGAGGGGGGAGAGTACAATGAGCAGTTCTTC.

CDR3 sequence: CASSQGGRGGSEQFF. The CDR3 DNA is TGTGCCAGCAGCCAAGGGGGGAGAGGTGGTAGTGAGCAGTTCTTC. The J gene is TRBJ2-1, the V gene TRBV14, with D perhaps TRBD1 or TRBD2 (5 bases each). The CDR3 is 15 amino acids. V was cut by 1 base and J by 9 bases, with 16 bases left in between. Germline V gene data show CDR1 as SGHDN and CDR2 as FVKESK.

V usage is TRBV6-6 and J usage is TRBJ2-7; D may correspond to TRBD1 or TRBD2 (5 bases each). Germline V CDR1 and CDR2: MNHNY, SVGAGI (reference sequence). The V end lost 2 bases, the J end lost 1 base, and 12 bases lay between the germline ends. The CDR3 runs 15 residues. The CDR3 DNA is TGTGCCAGCAGTTACAAGGGGACCCCTTCCTACGAGCAGTACTTC. Translated, it gives CASSYKGTPSYEQYF.

The J gene is TRBJ1-6, the V gene TRBV7-6; D ambiguous. CDR1 and CDR2 (germline): SGHVS, FNYEAQ. Trimming removed 1 base at V and 7 bases at J, with 8 bases between. The CDR3 is made up of 14 amino acids. CDR3 protein: CASSLEVRNSPLHF. The CDR3 DNA reads as TGTGCCAGCAGCTTAGAGGTCCGGAATTCACCCCTCCACTTT.

The chain carries TRBV12-5 and TRBJ2-5, with TRBD1 as a possible D gene (7 bases). V was pared by 2 bases and J by 3 bases, with 19 bases between. The CDR3 is 17 residues long. Germline CDR1 is LGHNT and CDR2 is FRNRAP. Here the CDR3 reads CASGLPQGTGEKETQYF. The CDR3 region has the DNA TGTGCTAGTGGTTTGCCACAGGGGACGGGGGAGAAAGAGACCCAGTACTTC.

This chain uses TRBV10-3 with TRBJ1-2; D possibly corresponds to TRBD1 (5 bases). This CDR3 is 14 amino acids long. Deletions cut 8 bases from V and 6 bases from J, with 19 bases between. The germline CDR1 and CDR2 sequences are ENHRY and SYGVKD. CDR3 nucleotide sequence: TGTGCCATCGCCCCTTCGGGGGGGGTAGATGGCTACACCTTC. Encoded protein: CAIAPSGGVDGYTF.

The chain combines TRBV7-2 with TRBJ1-4; possible D gene TRBD1, 5 bases. V lost 2 bases and J lost 6, with 10 bases in between. This CDR3 comprises 14 residues. Per the germline V gene, CDR1 is SGHTA and CDR2 is FQGNSA. The CDR3 sequence is CASSLQGYYEKLFF. In DNA form, the CDR3 reads TGTGCCAGCAGCTTACAGGGCTACTATGAAAAACTGTTTTTT. Drawing the rest from reference TRBV7-2 and TRBJ1-4, the complete variable domain is GAGVSQSPSNKVTEKGKDVELRCDPISGHTALYWYRQSLGQGLEFLIYFQGNSAPDKSGLPSDRFSAERTGGSVSTLTIQRTQQEDSAVYLCASSLQGYYEKLFFGSGTQLSVL.

CDR3 residues: CASSEAAGEGNQPQHF. As DNA, the CDR3 is TGTGCCAGCAGTGAAGCGGCCGGGGAGGGCAATCAGCCCCAGCATTTT. The gene calls are TRBV6-1 and TRBJ1-5; unclear D gene. V lost 0 bases to trimming and J lost 2 bases, with 11 bases between them. This CDR3 spans 16 amino acids. Germline values: CDR1 MNHNS, CDR2 SASEGT.

This clone was picked up one time. The J gene is TRBJ2-1, the V gene TRBV5-1; D remains unclear. V lost 0 bases, J lost 0 bases, and 19 bases lay in between. Germline CDR1 SGHRS, CDR2 YFSETQ. This CDR3 is 19 amino acids long. The CDR3 DNA is TGCGCCAGCAGCTTGGAAATTTATCTAGACTGGAGCTCCTACAATGAGCAGTTCTTC. As protein: CASSLEIYLDWSSYNEQFF.

V gene TRBV27 combines with J gene TRBJ1-2; D is ambiguous. This CDR3 is built from 17 residues. The germline V gene encodes CDR1 MNHEY and CDR2 SMNVEV (reference sequence). V was cut by 4 bases and J by 4 bases, with 22 bases left in between. The CDR3 loop is CASSYRAGRKRLYGYTF. As DNA, the CDR3 is TGTGCCAGCAGTTATAGAGCCGGGCGAAAGAGGCTCTATGGCTACACCTTC.

The gene calls are TRBV10-3 and TRBJ1-1; 10 bases are a match to TRBD1. CDR1 and CDR2 (germline): ENHRY, SYGVKD. V shed 7 bases and J 5 bases; nucleotides not matched to a gene: 1. The CDR3 totals 12 residues. CDR3 nucleotides: TGTGCCATCAAGGGACAGGGGACTGAAGCTTTCTTT. Translating gives CAIKGQGTEAFF.

The V gene is TRBV28, the J gene TRBJ1-1; 8 nucleotides match TRBD1. CDR1 MDHEN and CDR2 SYDVKM come from the germline V gene. V was clipped by 2 bases and J by 11 bases; unmatched bases: 13. This CDR3 spans 15 amino acids. This CDR3 reads CASSLGGTGPKVAFF. DNA of the CDR3: TGTGCCAGCAGTTTAGGAGGGACAGGTCCCAAGGTGGCTTTCTTT.

The CDR3 nucleotides are TGTGCCAGCAGTTTATCTCCTAGTCCAGTGGGTTCACCCCTCCACTTT. This gives the protein CASSLSPSPVGSPLHF. The chain joins TRBV27 to TRBJ1-6; no reliable D call. Trimming cost V 0 bases and J 9 bases, with 15 bases left between them. The CDR3 has 16 amino acids. The V gene's germline CDR1 is MNHEY and CDR2 SMNVEV (reference sequence).

This rearrangement joins TRBV5-4 to TRBJ2-1; the D is unclear. The CDR3 is made up of 16 amino acids. Germline assignment: CDR1 SGHNT and CDR2 YYREEE (reference sequence). V was trimmed by 2 bases and J by 0 bases, leaving 12 bases between them. CDR3: CASSLRTYGSYNEQFF. The CDR3 bases are TGTGCCAGCAGCTTACGGACCTATGGCTCCTACAATGAGCAGTTCTTC. Supplemented by reference TRBV5-4 and TRBJ2-1, the full variable domain reads ETGVTQSPTHLIKTRGQQVTLRCSSQSGHNTVSWYQQALGQGPQFIFQYYREEENGRGNFPPRFSGLQFPNYSSELNVNALELDDSALYLCASSLRTYGSYNEQFFGPGTRLTVL.

The J gene is TRBJ1-4, the V gene TRBV7-9, with 7 bases lining up with TRBD1. Germline CDR1 reads SEHNR; CDR2 reads FQNEAQ (reference sequence). This CDR3 has 16 amino acids. Trimming took 2 bases from V and 5 from J; bases not matched to a gene: 8. The CDR3 region is CASSLLLGTENEKLFF. The DNA of the CDR3 is TGTGCCAGCAGCTTATTGCTCGGGACAGAAAATGAAAAACTGTTTTTT.

In regard to this clone: The junction departs from the called germline gene at one end, perhaps through a read error. The chain couples TRBV3-1 (or the pseudogene TRBV3-2) to TRBJ1-2; maybe TRBD1 (6 bases). Germline CDR1 and CDR2: LGHDT and YNNKEL (reference sequence). The CDR3 runs 13 residues. CDR3 sequence (DNA): TGTGCCAGCAGCCAAGATCTGTCGGGGGCCTACTACTTC. Encoded protein: CASSQDLSGAYYF.